The 10 T cell receptor beta chains reported below all come from one sample, sequenced in a study of T-cell memory formation after mild COVID-19. TCRdb analysed the 5' RACE reads with MiXCR anew, one entry per CDR3 protein. The table includes 550,000 to 650,000 distinct CDR3 sequences, about 18% detected once. The specimen was PBMCs or a T cell subset sorted from them (not recorded which). The receptor set was obtained from an adult woman who had mild COVID-19 (a few samples of this study predate the infection). Cell type and time point are not known.

In this sample, this clonotype turned up a few times. The chain uses TRBV12-3 or TRBV12-4 and TRBJ2-3; D may be TRBD2 (5 bases). This CDR3 contains 14 residues. Trimming left V 6 bases short and J 7 bases short, with 17 bases between. The CDR3 is CASSPQRTRYTQYF. The CDR3 bases are TGTGCCAGCAGCCCCCAGCGGACTCGCTATACGCAGTATTTT.

This rearrangement joins TRBV12-3 or TRBV12-4 to TRBJ2-1, with D possibly TRBD2 on 7 matching bases. The length of the CDR3 is 14 residues. V was shortened by 3 bases and J by 5 bases, with 11 bases between the two germline ends. The CDR3 here is CASSFGGADNEQFF. CDR3 sequence (DNA): TGTGCCAGCAGTTTTGGGGGGGCGGACAATGAGCAGTTCTTC.

The chain has TRBV11-3 and TRBJ2-1, with TRBD2 identical over 11 bases. V was pared by 4 bases and J by 7 bases, with 12 bases of the junction left unmatched. Germline V gene data show CDR1 as SGHNT and CDR2 as YENEEA. CDR3 size: 17 residues. The CDR3: CASSSLSGGASDNEQFF. CDR3 bases: TGTGCCAGCAGCTCTCTTAGCGGGGGGGCCTCGGATAATGAGCAGTTCTTC.

The chain employs TRBV25-1 and TRBJ2-3, with no clear D. Trimming took off 5 bases at V and 6 bases at J, with 15 bases between the two ends. This CDR3 has 14 amino acids. Germline lookup yields CDR1 MGHDK and CDR2 SYGVNS. For the CDR3, the DNA is TGTGCCAGCAGTCGGAGCCTTGGGTTTGATACGCAGTATTTT. Protein product: CASSRSLGFDTQYF.

The sample holds a few counts of this clonotype. The rearrangement uses TRBV11-2 and TRBJ2-3, with 11 positions matching TRBD2. This CDR3 is 16 amino acids long. J gave up 4 bases and V 5 bases, and 8 bases lay outside the gene matches. Germline V CDR1 and CDR2: SGHAT, FQNNGV. The CDR3 protein is CASSPRLAGRADTQYF. CDR3 bases: TGTGCCAGCAGCCCCCGACTAGCGGGGAGAGCAGATACGCAGTATTTT.

The chain is built from TRBV7-2 and TRBJ2-1; TRBD2 matches at 8 bases. Germline loops: CDR1 SGHTA, CDR2 FQGNSA. Trimming at V came to 1 base and at J to 8 bases, leaving 4 bases not matched to a gene. The CDR3 is 14 residues long. The CDR3 DNA reads as TGTGCCAGCAGCTTAGGACTAGCGATGGATGAGCAGTTCTTC. Translating gives CASSLGLAMDEQFF. Based on the CDR3 plus reference TRBV7-2 and TRBJ2-1, the full variable domain is GAGVSQSPSNKVTEKGKDVELRCDPISGHTALYWYRQSLGQGLEFLIYFQGNSAPDKSGLPSDRFSAERTGGSVSTLTIQRTQQEDSAVYLCASSLGLAMDEQFFGPGTRLTVL.

In its sample, this clonotype was seen a few times. The rearrangement joins TRBV9 to TRBJ2-3, with 11 bases matching TRBD2. CDR1 and CDR2 (germline): SGDLS, YYNGEE. This CDR3 is built from 16 residues. V was pared by 0 bases and J by 1 base, with 1 base of the junction left unmatched. CDR3 nucleotide sequence: TGTGCCAGCAGCGTAGATAGCGGGAGGGGCACAGATACGCAGTATTTT. Its translation: CASSVDSGRGTDTQYF.

This clonotype occurred a few times. The rearrangement joins TRBV7-2 to TRBJ2-7, with 9 nucleotides matching TRBD2. This CDR3 has 15 amino acids. The germline V gene encodes CDR1 SGHTA and CDR2 FQGNSA. V lost 5 bases and J lost 3; bases outside the gene matches: 8. As DNA, the CDR3 is TGTGCCAGCAGCCCCGGGGGGACTAGCCTCTACGAGCAGTACTTC. It yields the protein CASSPGGTSLYEQYF.

The chain combines TRBV19 with TRBJ1-5; D call uncertain. The V end lost 4 bases, the J end lost 2 bases, and 6 bases lay between the germline ends. The germline CDR1 and CDR2 sequences are LNHDA and SQIVND (reference sequence). CDR3 length equals 13 residues. The CDR3 reads CASSRMGNQPQHF. CDR3 in DNA: TGTGCCAGTAGTAGGATGGGCAATCAGCCCCAGCATTTT.

This clonotype was seen a few times. The V gene is TRBV20-1, the J gene TRBJ2-7; 8 positions agree with TRBD2. V gave up 2 bases and J gave up 4 bases; unmatched junction bases: 4. The CDR3 length is 13 residues. Per the germline V gene, CDR1 is DFQATT and CDR2 is SNEGSKA (reference sequence). DNA for the CDR3: TGCAGTGCTAGAACTAGCGGTACTTACGAGCAGTACTTC. Amino acid sequence: CSARTSGTYEQYF.